The 23 T cell receptor beta chains below were found in one sample sequenced in a study of blood T cell repertoires in COVID-19. Sequencing was performed with immunoSEQ multiplex PCR; in TCRdb, only in-frame clones are kept and a portion is missing. Of some 260,000 clones in the sample, 88% were seen once. The sequencing sample was made of peripheral blood. These receptors were collected from a middle-aged woman who had recovered from COVID-19.

The chain joins TRBV5-1 to TRBJ2-5, with 8 bases identical to TRBD1. The CDR3 spans 13 residues. V lost 4 bases and J lost 7; bases outside the gene matches: 6. Germline V gives CDR1 SGHRS, CDR2 YFSETQ. DNA of the CDR3: TGCGCCAGCAGCCCCGGACAGGGCCGGACCCAGTACTTC. Its translation: CASSPGQGRTQYF.

The chain is built from TRBV27 and TRBJ1-5, with 8 bases lining up with TRBD1. The ends lost 3 bases at V and 3 bases at J; junction bases unmatched: 4. Germline V gene lookup returns CDR1 MNHEY and CDR2 SMNVEV (reference sequence). The CDR3 has 15 amino acids. The CDR3 protein is CASSFTTGDNQPQHF. The CDR3 DNA follows: TGTGCCAGCAGTTTCACGACAGGGGACAATCAGCCCCAGCATTTT.

The V gene is TRBV6-1, the J gene TRBJ2-2, with D maybe TRBD1 (5 bases). CDR3 length: 16 amino acids. The germline V gene has CDR1 MNHNS and CDR2 SASEGT. With 0 bases removed from V and 5 bases from J, the gap between germline ends came to 13 bases. Here the CDR3 DNA reads TGTGCCAGCAGTGAAGCGCTGGGGCGCGTTACCGGGGAGCTGTTTTTT. Protein: CASSEALGRVTGELFF.

The rearrangement uses TRBV19 and TRBJ1-1; D is unclear. Per the germline V gene, CDR1 is LNHDA and CDR2 is SQIVND (reference sequence). This CDR3 is built from 12 residues. Deletions cut 4 bases from V and 6 bases from J, with 9 bases between. As DNA, the CDR3 is TGTGCCAGTAGTACTTTGTTCGCTGAAGCTTTCTTT. It yields the protein CASSTLFAEAFF.

The genes are TRBV6-5 and TRBJ1-2; 9 nucleotides agree with TRBD1. The V gene's germline CDR1 is MNHEY and CDR2 SVGAGI. Trimming cost V 6 bases and J 3 bases; bases outside gene matches: 5. The CDR3 spans 14 residues. The CDR3 DNA sequence: TGTGCCAGCAGGCCGGGACAGGGATACTATGGCTACACCTTC. It codes for CASRPGQGYYGYTF.

This rearrangement joins TRBV9 to TRBJ2-7; 12 bases match TRBD2. The length of the CDR3 is 16 residues. The J segment lost 2 bases and the V segment lost 1 base, leaving 4 bases of the junction unmatched. Germline values: CDR1 SGDLS, CDR2 YYNGEE. The CDR3 sequence: CASSVSGTSGPYEQYF. The CDR3, as DNA: TGTGCCAGCAGCGTATCCGGGACTAGCGGGCCCTACGAGCAGTACTTC.

A note on this clone: The junction and the germline gene differ at one end; a read error may be behind it. The genes are TRBV7-7 and TRBJ2-1, with D perhaps matching TRBD2 (6 bases). Per the germline V gene, CDR1 is SSHAT and CDR2 is FNYEAQ (reference sequence). The CDR3 extends over 14 amino acids. The CDR3 DNA reads as TGTGCTAGCAGCGCAGCGGGCTCCTACAATGAGCAGTTCTTC. It translates to CASSAAGSYNEQFF.

This sequence joins TRBV18 and TRBJ2-1; 8 bases match TRBD2. The CDR3 contains 13 residues. Trimming at V came to 3 bases and at J to 5 bases, leaving 0 bases not matched to a gene. Germline values: CDR1 KGHSH, CDR2 LQKENI. CDR3 amino acids: CASSPTSDNEQFF. The DNA of the CDR3 is TGTGCCAGCTCACCGACTAGCGACAATGAGCAGTTCTTC.

The chain uses TRBV6-5 and TRBJ2-2; 11 bases are shared with TRBD2. Germline V gene sequence: CDR1 MNHEY, CDR2 SVGAGI. V shed 6 bases, J shed 6 bases, and the junction held 6 bases outside the gene matches. This CDR3 region has 15 residues. The CDR3 loop reads CASRLAGVVAGELFF. CDR3 DNA sequence: TGTGCCAGCAGACTAGCGGGAGTGGTGGCCGGGGAGCTGTTTTTT.

This clone was seen once. V and J are TRBV5-5 and TRBJ1-6, with D unclear. Germline loops: CDR1 SGHKS, CDR2 YYEKEE (reference sequence). The CDR3 has 16 amino acids. V dropped 4 bases and J dropped 7 bases, with 18 bases sitting between them. The CDR3 loop is CASSPAYVLGNSPLHF. DNA for the CDR3: TGTGCCAGCAGCCCCGCCTATGTTCTCGGGAATTCACCCCTCCACTTT.

This clone is a singleton in its sample. The chain is built from TRBV19 and TRBJ2-7, with 7 bases that match TRBD1. The CDR3 runs to 16 residues. The V gene's germline CDR1 is LNHDA and CDR2 SQIVND (reference sequence). The J segment lost 3 bases and the V segment lost 5 bases, leaving 13 bases of the junction unmatched. CDR3 in amino acids: CASSPPPRGGGYEQYF. CDR3 sequence (DNA): TGTGCCAGTAGTCCCCCCCCTCGAGGGGGCGGCTACGAGCAGTACTTC.

This clone was found a few times. V is TRBV6-2 or TRBV6-3 and J is TRBJ2-2; 10 positions agree with TRBD2. The V gene's germline CDR1 is MNHEY and CDR2 SVGEGT. Losses at the gene ends were 2 bases for V and 0 bases for J; bases not matched to a gene: 15. The CDR3 is 21 amino acids. The CDR3 loop reads CASSYPRGASGSRANTGELFF. The CDR3 bases are TGTGCCAGCAGTTACCCGCGGGGGGCTAGCGGGAGCCGCGCGAACACCGGGGAGCTGTTTTTT.

This clone was seen ten or more times. V gene TRBV4-1 combines with J gene TRBJ2-2; 8 nucleotides agree with TRBD2. Looked up from germline, CDR1 is MGHRA and CDR2 is YSYEKL. Trimming cost V 4 bases and J 1 base; bases outside gene matches: 2. The CDR3 sequence is 15 residues long. CDR3 protein: CASSLAGRNTGELFF. The CDR3 coding sequence is TGCGCCAGCAGCCTAGCGGGACGGAACACCGGGGAGCTGTTTTTT.

The CDR3 region has the DNA TGTGCCAGCAGCTTAGTCGAGGGACTAGTGTCGGGTGAGCAGTACTTC. Its translation is CASSLVEGLVSGEQYF. The V gene is TRBV7-6, the J gene TRBJ2-7; 8 bases align to TRBD2. V lost 1 base to trimming and J lost 7 bases; unmatched junction nucleotides: 12. The CDR3 is made up of 16 amino acids. CDR1 is SGHVS and CDR2 is FNYEAQ in the germline V gene.

This clone was recorded only once. The CDR3 region has the DNA TGTGCCAGCAGCCAAGATCGGCGGCAGGGGGGTGAAAAACTGTTTTTT. Translated, it gives CASSQDRRQGGEKLFF. The chain carries TRBV3-1 (or the pseudogene TRBV3-2) and TRBJ1-4; 7 bases are a match to TRBD1. J was trimmed by 7 bases and V by 0 bases; bases with no gene match: 8. This CDR3 spans 16 amino acids. Germline V gives CDR1 LGHDT, CDR2 YNNKEL (reference sequence).

This sequence joins TRBV30 and TRBJ2-5; 12 bases line up with TRBD2. CDR1 and CDR2 from the germline V gene are GTSNPN and SVGIG (reference sequence). The CDR3 runs to 15 residues. Trimming took 0 bases from V and 5 from J; bases not matched to a gene: 4. The CDR3 here is CAWSVTSGRQETQYF. The CDR3 DNA reads as TGTGCCTGGAGTGTAACTAGCGGGAGGCAGGAGACCCAGTACTTC. Complete variable domain (other parts from reference TRBV30 and TRBJ2-5): SQTIHQWPATLVQPVGSPLSLECTVEGTSNPNLYWYRQAAGRGLQLLFYSVGIGQISSEVPQNLSASRPQDRQFILSSKKLLLSDSGFYLCAWSVTSGRQETQYFGPGTRLLVL.

The chain has TRBV12-3 or TRBV12-4 and TRBJ2-3, with 12 bases lining up with TRBD2. V was clipped by 8 bases and J by 6 bases; unmatched bases: 3. The length of the CDR3 is 13 residues. The CDR3 region is CASVLAGGDTQYF. The CDR3, as DNA: TGTGCCAGCGTACTAGCGGGAGGCGATACGCAGTATTTT.

This chain uses TRBV7-2 with TRBJ2-2, with D tentatively TRBD1 (5 bases). The V end lost 2 bases, the J end lost 4 bases, and 11 bases lay between the germline ends. This CDR3 has 15 amino acids. Looked up from germline, CDR1 is SGHTA and CDR2 is FQGNSA. The CDR3 DNA is TGTGCCAGCAGCTTACCAGGGTGGGGCACCGGGGAGCTGTTTTTT. Translation: CASSLPGWGTGELFF.

Only one count was recorded for this clone. V and J are TRBV19 and TRBJ2-2, with 8 bases aligning to TRBD2. J gave up 5 bases and V 4 bases, and 9 bases lay outside the gene matches. The CDR3 length is 16 residues. CDR1 and CDR2 (germline): LNHDA, SQIVND (reference sequence). The DNA of the CDR3 is TGTGCCAGTAGTAACCCGGGAGGGCGGGGGACCGGGGAGCTGTTTTTT. This sequence encodes CASSNPGGRGTGELFF. Together with reference TRBV19 and TRBJ2-2, the CDR3 gives the full variable domain: DGGITQSPKYLFRKEGQNVTLSCEQNLNHDAMYWYRQDPGQGLRLIYYSQIVNDFQKGDIAEGYSVSREKKESFPLTVTSAQKNPTAFYLCASSNPGGRGTGELFFGEGSRLTVL.

This sequence joins TRBV9 and TRBJ2-3, with D possibly matching TRBD2 (6 bases). Germline loops: CDR1 SGDLS, CDR2 YYNGEE. There are 17 residues in the CDR3. Deletions cut 4 bases from V and 1 base from J, with 19 bases between. This CDR3 reads CASSPRGRDRGTDTQYF. The CDR3 DNA is TGTGCCAGCAGCCCAAGAGGGCGGGATCGGGGCACAGATACGCAGTATTTT.

This clone has more than one count but fewer than ten. This rearrangement joins TRBV2 to TRBJ1-6; unclear D gene. The CDR3 consists of 14 residues. The V gene lost 6 bases and the J gene lost 9 bases, with 15 bases spanning the gap. Per germline, CDR1 SNHLY and CDR2 FYNNEI. CDR3 region: CASSQIAGTSPLHF. Here the CDR3 DNA reads TGTGCCAGCAGCCAAATTGCGGGAACTTCACCCCTCCACTTT.

The V call is TRBV18, the J call TRBJ1-1; D may be TRBD1 (6 bases). The CDR3 runs 14 residues. CDR1 KGHSH and CDR2 LQKENI come from the germline V gene. V was pared by 1 base and J by 4 bases, with 10 bases between. The CDR3 sequence is CASSPHREGTEAFF. The CDR3 coding sequence is TGTGCCAGCTCACCACACAGGGAAGGCACTGAAGCTTTCTTT.

This chain connects TRBV7-2 to TRBJ1-4, with D possibly TRBD1 on 5 matching bases. CDR3 length equals 15 residues. The germline V and J ends were trimmed by 6 bases and 7 bases, with 18 bases remaining between them. Germline lookup yields CDR1 SGHTA and CDR2 FQGNSA. The CDR3 coding sequence is TGTGCCAGCAGATCCGGACACGGCGGTGTTGAAAAACTGTTTTTT. It is translated as CASRSGHGGVEKLFF.